This paragraph covers one T cell receptor beta chain sequence. The entry originates in a study of control samples from healthy donors and cancer patients. The CDR3 is 15 amino acids. Per the germline V gene, CDR1 is LNHDA and CDR2 is SQIVND (reference sequence). Trimming shortened V by 6 bases and J by 0 bases, and 15 bases separated the two germline ends. Sequencing was performed with immunoSEQ multiplex PCR; in TCRdb, only in-frame clones are kept and a portion is missing. In the table there are some 40,000 clones, approximately 82% of which are singletons. V is TRBV19 and J is TRBJ2-7; D might be TRBD1 or TRBD2, each matching 5 bases. The sequence came from a woman aged 60-75 years with lung cancer. Sequenced input: PBMCs. This CDR3 is CASSPGTLSSYEQYF. The CDR3 DNA reads TGTGCCAGTAGCCCAGGGACCCTGAGCTCCTACGAGCAGTACTTC.